The clone carrying this TCR beta chain was recorded at least ten times. Its antigen is currently unknown. These data belong to a study of regulatory T cells in long-lasting Graves disease. General study points: Persistent Graves' patients showed less TCR diversity than newly diagnosed patients showed.

Libraries of TCR beta came from iRepertoire HTBI primers plus Arm-PCR of CDR3 regions. TCRdb fed the multiplex PCR reads into MiXCR, producing one record per CDR3 protein. The table shows about 420,000 distinct CDR3 sequences, with around 15% occurring only once. The ends were cut back, 5 bases at V and 4 bases at J, with 16 bases in the middle. The germline V gene encodes CDR1 MNHEY and CDR2 SVGEGT. This CDR3 has 15 amino acids. Time point in this sample: newly diagnosed GD, antithyroid drugs for less than 3 months. Construction of the TCR library relied on RNA isolated from PBMCs. These data are also associated with another study on T cells in Graves' hyperthyroidism and ophthalmopathy. That source notes: Patients were excluded because of uncontrolled infection, other autoimmune disease, pregnancy or lactation. With the HTBI primer set, the TCR CDR3 went through a first round of RT-PCR.

The sequence derives from a woman between 18 and 29 years old with Graves disease. The source was peripheral blood mononuclear cells (PBMCs), collected at new diagnosis, from a patient treated with antithyroid drugs. The chain employs TRBV6-2 or TRBV6-3 and TRBJ2-3; D is unclear. The CDR3 nucleotides are TGTGCCAGCAGTCCCCTGGAACCCGGCTCAGATACGCAGTATTTT. Protein: CASSPLEPGSDTQYF.